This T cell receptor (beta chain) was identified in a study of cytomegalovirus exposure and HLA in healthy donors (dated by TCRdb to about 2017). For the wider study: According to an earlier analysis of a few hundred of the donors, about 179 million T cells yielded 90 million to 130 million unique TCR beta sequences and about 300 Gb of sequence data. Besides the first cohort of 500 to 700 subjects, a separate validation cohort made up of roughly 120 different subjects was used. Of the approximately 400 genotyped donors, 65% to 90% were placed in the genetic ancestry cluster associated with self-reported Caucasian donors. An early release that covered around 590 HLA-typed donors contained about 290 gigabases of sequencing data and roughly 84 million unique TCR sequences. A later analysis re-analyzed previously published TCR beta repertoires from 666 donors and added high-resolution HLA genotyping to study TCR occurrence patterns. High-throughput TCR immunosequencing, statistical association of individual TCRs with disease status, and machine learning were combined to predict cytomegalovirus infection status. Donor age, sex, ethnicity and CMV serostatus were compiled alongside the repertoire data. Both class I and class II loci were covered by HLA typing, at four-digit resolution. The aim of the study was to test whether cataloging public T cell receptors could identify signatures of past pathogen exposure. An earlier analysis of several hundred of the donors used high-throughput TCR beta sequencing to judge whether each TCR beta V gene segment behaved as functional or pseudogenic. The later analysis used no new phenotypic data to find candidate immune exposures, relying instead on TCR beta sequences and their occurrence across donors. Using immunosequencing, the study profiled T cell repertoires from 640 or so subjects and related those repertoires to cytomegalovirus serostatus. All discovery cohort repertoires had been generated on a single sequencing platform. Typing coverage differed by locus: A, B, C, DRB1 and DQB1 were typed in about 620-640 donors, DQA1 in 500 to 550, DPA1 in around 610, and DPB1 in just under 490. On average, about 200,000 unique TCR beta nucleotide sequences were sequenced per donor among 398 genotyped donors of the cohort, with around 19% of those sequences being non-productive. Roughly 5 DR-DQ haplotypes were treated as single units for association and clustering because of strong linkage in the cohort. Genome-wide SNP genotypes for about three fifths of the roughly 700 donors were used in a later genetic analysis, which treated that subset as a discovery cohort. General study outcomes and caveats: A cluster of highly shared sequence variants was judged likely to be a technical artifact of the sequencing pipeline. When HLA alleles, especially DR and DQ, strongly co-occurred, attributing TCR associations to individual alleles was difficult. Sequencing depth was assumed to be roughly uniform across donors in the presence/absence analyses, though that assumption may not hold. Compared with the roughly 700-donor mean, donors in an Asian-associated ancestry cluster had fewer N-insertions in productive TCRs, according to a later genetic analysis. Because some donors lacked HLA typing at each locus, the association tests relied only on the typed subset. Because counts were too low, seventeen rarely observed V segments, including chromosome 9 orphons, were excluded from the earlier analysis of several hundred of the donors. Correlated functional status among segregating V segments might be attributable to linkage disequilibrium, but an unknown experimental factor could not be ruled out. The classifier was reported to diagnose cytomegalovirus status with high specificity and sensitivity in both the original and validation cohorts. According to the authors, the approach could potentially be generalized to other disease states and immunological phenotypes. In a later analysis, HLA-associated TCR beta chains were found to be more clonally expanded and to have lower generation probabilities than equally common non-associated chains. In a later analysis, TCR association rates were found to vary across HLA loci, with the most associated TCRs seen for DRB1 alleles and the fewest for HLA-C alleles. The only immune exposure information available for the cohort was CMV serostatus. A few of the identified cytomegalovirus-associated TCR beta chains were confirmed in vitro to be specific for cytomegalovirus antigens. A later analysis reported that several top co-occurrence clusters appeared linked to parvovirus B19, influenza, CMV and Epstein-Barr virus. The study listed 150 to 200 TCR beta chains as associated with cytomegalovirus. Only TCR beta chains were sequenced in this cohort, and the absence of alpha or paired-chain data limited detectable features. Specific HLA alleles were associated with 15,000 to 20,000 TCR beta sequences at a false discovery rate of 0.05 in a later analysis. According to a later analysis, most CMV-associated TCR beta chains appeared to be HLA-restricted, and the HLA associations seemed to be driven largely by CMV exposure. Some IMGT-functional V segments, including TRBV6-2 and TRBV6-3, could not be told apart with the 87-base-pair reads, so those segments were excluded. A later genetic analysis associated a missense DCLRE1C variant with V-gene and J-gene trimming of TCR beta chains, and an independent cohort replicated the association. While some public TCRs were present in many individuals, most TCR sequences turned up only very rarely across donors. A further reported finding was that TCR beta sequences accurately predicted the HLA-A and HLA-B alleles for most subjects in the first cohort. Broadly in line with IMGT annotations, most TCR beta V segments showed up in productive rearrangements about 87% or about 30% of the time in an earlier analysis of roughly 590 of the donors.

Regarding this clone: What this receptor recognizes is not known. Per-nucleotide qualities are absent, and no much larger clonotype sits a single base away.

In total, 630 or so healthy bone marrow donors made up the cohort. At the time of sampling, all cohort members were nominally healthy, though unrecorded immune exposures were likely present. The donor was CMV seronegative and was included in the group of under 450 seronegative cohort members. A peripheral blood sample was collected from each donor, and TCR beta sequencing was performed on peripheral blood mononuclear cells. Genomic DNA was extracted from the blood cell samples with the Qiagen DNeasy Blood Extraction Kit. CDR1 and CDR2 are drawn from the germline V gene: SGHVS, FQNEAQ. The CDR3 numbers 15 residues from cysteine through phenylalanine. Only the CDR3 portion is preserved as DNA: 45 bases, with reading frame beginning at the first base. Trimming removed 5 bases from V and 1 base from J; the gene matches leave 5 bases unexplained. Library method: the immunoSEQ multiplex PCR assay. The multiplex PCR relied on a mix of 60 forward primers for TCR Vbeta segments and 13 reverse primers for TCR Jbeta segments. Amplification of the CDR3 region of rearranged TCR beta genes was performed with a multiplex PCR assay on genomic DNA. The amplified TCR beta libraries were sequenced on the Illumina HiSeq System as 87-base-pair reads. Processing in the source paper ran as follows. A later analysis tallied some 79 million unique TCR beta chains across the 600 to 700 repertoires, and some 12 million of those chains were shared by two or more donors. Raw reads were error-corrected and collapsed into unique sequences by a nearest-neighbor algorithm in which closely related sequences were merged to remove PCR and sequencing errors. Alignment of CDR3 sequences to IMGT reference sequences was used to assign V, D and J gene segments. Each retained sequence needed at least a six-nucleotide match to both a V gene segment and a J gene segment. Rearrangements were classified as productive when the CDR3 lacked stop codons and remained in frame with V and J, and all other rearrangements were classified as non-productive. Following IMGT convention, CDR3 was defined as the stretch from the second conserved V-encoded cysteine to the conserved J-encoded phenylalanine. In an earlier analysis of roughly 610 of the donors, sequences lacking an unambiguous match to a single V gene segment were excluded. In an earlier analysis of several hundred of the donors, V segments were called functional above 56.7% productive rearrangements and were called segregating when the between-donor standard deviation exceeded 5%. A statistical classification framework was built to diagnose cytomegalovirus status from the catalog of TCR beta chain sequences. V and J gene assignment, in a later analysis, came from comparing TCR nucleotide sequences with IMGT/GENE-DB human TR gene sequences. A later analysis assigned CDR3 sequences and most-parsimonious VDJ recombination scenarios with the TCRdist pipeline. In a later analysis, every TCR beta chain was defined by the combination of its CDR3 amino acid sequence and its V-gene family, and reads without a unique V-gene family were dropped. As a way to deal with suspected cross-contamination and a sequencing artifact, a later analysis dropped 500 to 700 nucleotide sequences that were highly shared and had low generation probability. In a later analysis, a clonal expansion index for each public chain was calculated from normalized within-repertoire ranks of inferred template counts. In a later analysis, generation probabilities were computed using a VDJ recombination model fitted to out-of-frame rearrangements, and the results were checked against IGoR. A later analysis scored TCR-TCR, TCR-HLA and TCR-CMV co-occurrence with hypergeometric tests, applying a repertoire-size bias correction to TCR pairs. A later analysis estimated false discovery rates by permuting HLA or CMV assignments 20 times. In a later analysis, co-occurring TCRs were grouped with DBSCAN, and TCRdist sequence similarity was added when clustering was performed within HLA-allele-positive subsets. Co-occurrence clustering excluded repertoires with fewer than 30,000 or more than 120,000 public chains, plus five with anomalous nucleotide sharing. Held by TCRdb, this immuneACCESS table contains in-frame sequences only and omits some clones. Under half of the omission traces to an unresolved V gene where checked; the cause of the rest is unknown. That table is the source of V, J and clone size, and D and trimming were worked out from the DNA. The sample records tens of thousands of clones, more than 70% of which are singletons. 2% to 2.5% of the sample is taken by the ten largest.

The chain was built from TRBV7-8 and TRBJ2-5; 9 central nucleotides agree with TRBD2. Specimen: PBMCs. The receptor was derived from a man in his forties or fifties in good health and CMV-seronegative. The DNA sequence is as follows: TGTGCCAGCAGCCCGTTAGCGGGGGCCCAAGAGACCCAGTACTTC. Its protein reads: CASSPLAGAQETQYF.